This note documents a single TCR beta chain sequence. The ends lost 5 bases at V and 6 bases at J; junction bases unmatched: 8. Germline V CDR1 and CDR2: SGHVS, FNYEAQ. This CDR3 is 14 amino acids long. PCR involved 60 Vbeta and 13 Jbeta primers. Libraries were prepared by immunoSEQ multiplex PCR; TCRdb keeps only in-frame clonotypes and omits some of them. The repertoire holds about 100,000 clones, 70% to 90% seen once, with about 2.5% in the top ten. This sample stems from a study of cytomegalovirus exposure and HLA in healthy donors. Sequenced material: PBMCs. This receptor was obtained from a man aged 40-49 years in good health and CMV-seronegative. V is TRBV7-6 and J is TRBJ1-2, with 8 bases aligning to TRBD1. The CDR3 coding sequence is TGTGCCAGCAGCCATCCGGGACAGGACGATGGCTACACCTTC. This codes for CASSHPGQDDGYTF.